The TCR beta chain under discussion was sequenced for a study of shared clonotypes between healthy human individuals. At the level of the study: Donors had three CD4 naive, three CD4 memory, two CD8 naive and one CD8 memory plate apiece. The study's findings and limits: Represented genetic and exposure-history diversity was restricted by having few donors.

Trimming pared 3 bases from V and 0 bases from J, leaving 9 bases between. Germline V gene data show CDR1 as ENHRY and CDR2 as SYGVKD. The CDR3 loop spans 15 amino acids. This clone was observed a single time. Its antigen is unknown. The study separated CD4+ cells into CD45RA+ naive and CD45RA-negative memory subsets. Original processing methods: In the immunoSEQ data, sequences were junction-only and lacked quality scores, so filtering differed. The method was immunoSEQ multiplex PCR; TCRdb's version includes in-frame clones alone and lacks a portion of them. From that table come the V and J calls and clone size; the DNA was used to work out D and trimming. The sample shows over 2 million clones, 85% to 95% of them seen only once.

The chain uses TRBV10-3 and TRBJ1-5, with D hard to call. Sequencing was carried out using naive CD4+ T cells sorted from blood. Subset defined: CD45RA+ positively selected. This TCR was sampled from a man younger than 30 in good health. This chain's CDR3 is CAISDPGPSNQPQHF. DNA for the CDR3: TGTGCCATCAGTGATCCAGGTCCTAGCAATCAGCCCCAGCATTTT.